This TCR beta chain was captured in a study of T-cell reconstitution after alpha-beta-depleted transplantation in children. In this sample, this clonotype turned up a few times. Its antigen remains unidentified. Overall study results and limits: T-cell numbers and diversity one year post-transplant derived largely from freshly generated T cells. By about two months after transplant, alpha-beta T cells reportedly arose from several hundred graft clones that had expanded.

Unique molecular identifiers were incorporated into the prepared TCRbeta library. TCRdb called the PCR reads again in MiXCR, with one record for every CDR3 protein. This sample carries some 600,000 distinct CDR3 sequences, over 10% of them seen once, and the ten largest clones take 2.2%. This CDR3 region has 18 residues. Trimming removed 2 bases from V and 4 bases from J; junction bases left unmatched: 14. Germline-derived CDR1 and CDR2 are SGHDN and FVKESK. The rearrangement links TRBV14 to TRBJ2-5; 9 positions match TRBD2. The starting material was PBMCs, mostly from graft donor cells, obtained 360 days after TCRalphabeta/CD19-depleted stem cell transplant. The sequence was obtained from a male patient younger than 18 who had a stem cell transplant for acute myeloid leukemia, so the T cells may come from the graft donor. CDR3 nucleotide sequence: TGTGCCAGCAGCCAACCTTGGGCGGGAGGGCCGTATCGAGAGACCCAGTACTTC. This sequence encodes CASSQPWAGGPYRETQYF.